A selection of T cell receptor beta chains follows, all from one sample in a study of CD8 T cells in Susac syndrome. One entry per CDR3 protein, called by TCRdb with MiXCR from the immunoSEQ multiplex PCR reads. Here the sample spans roughly 100,000 distinct CDR3 sequences, 94% being singletons. What was sequenced was CD8+ T cells from PBMCs. The receptor set was obtained from a human donor with Susac syndrome. Each CDR3 is given with its conserved first and last residue. Rows give clone size only sometimes, using once, few, many, or a class for an expanded clone.

V	size	J	CDR3
TRBV5-6	-	TRBJ2-7	CASRNRDRAYEQYF
TRBV7-3	-	TRBJ2-1	CASQPAKSYNEQFF
TRBV20-1	-	TRBJ1-6	CSARALGQSGSPLHF
TRBV12-3/TRBV12-4	-	TRBJ2-7	CASSWGLGQGYEQYF
TRBV18	-	TRBJ2-1	CASSRSATGGEENEQFF
TRBV14	-	TRBJ2-7	CASSFRGKSYEQYF
TRBV2	-	TRBJ2-1	CASSVPYGSNEQFF
TRBV9	once	TRBJ2-1	CASSVAGGVRGEQFF
TRBV5-4	-	TRBJ1-1	CASSLAPNTEAFF
TRBV5-1	-	TRBJ2-1	CASKGDLGSYNEQFF
TRBV7-9	-	TRBJ2-1	CASSSRQGAYEQFF
TRBV9	-	TRBJ1-2	CASSVGQNYGYTF
TRBV19	-	TRBJ2-6	CASRPGAGANVLTF
TRBV12-3/TRBV12-4	-	TRBJ1-2	CASSLLGKEGYTF
TRBV14	-	TRBJ2-1	CASSQDNTGGEQFF
TRBV11-2	-	TRBJ2-7	CASSSPSGAIYEQYF
TRBV4-1	-	TRBJ2-1	CASSHAGTGVNEQFF
TRBV20-1	-	TRBJ2-7	CSAREAGYEQYF
TRBV29-1	-	TRBJ1-2	CSVEGGVNYGYTF
TRBV20-1	-	TRBJ2-7	CSARDRNPPWYEQYF
TRBV20-1	-	TRBJ2-1	CSAPLVDEQFF
TRBV20-1	-	TRBJ2-3	CSARANEAQYF
TRBV5-6	-	TRBJ2-3	CASSLRRATLTDTQYF
TRBV6-5	-	TRBJ2-3	CASSYRWGTDTQYF
TRBV9	-	TRBJ2-1	CASSGRMGPTYNEQFF
TRBV7-3	-	TRBJ2-1	CASSLETDPENEQFF
TRBV13	-	TRBJ1-2	CASSPRNYGYTF
TRBV4-1	few	TRBJ1-1	CASSQETPHTEAFF
TRBV6-5	once	TRBJ2-5	CASSHPGGAGETQYF
TRBV20-1	-	TRBJ2-5	CSARGAEVPDTYQETQYF
TRBV3-1	-	TRBJ1-2	CASSHPRPANYGYTF